The clone carrying this T cell receptor beta chain was found a few times. Time point given: newly diagnosed GD, antithyroid drugs for less than 3 months. The TCR library was prepared using RNA isolated from PBMCs. J was trimmed by 2 bases and V by 3 bases; bases with no gene match: 23. Germline CDR1 MDHEN, CDR2 SYDVKM. This CDR3 comprises 21 residues. Arm-PCR of CDR3 regions with iRepertoire HTBI primers generated TCR beta libraries. From the multiplex PCR reads, TCRdb called clonotypes with MiXCR, one entry per CDR3 protein. The table has about 460,000 distinct CDR3 sequences, 12% to 15% seen once. This entry belongs to a study of regulatory T cells in long-lasting Graves disease. These data were also filed under a second study, of T cells in Graves' hyperthyroidism and ophthalmopathy. As that study records: Stable Graves' hyperthyroidism meant no ophthalmopathy progression within 18 months. Uncontrolled infection, other autoimmune disease, pregnancy or lactation led to exclusion. The majority of expanded thyroid clonotypes above 0.001 also appeared in blood. A 13 V-J model separated ophthalmopathy from stable hyperthyroidism.

The rearrangement uses TRBV28 and TRBJ2-7; 9 nucleotides match TRBD2. Source: peripheral blood mononuclear cells (PBMCs), taken at new diagnosis, from a patient treated with antithyroid drugs. The clonotype originates from a woman aged 50 to 60 with Graves disease. DNA of the CDR3: TGTGCCAGCAGTTTCTGGCTAGCGGGGAGATCGCTTAAAAATAACCCCTACGAGCAGTACTTC. Its translation is CASSFWLAGRSLKNNPYEQYF.